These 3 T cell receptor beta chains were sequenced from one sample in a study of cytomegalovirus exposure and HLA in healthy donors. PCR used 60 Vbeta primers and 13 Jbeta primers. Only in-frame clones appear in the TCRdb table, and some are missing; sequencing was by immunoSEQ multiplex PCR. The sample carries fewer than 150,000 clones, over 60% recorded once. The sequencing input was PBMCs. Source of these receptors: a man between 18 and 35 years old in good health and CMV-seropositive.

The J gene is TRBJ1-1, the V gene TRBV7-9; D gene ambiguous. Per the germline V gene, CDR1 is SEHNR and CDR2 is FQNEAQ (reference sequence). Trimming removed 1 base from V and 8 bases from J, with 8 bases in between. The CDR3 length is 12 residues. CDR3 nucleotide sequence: TGTGCCAGCAGCTTAGAGAAGCGGGAAGCTTTCTTT. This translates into CASSLEKREAFF.

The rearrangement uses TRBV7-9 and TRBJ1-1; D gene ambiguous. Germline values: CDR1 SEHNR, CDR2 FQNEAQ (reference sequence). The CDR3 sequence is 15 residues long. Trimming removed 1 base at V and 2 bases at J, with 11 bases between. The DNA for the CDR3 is TGTGCCAGCAGCTTAGGTGGGCCTATTAACACTGAAGCTTTCTTT. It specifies CASSLGGPINTEAFF.

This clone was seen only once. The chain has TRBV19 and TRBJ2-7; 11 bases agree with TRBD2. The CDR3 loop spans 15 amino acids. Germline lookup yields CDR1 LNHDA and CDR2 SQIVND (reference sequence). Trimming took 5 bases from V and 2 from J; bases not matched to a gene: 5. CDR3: CASSPQTSGAYEQYF. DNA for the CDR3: TGTGCCAGTAGTCCCCAGACTAGCGGGGCCTACGAGCAGTACTTC.